The 14 T cell receptor beta chains presented below share a single source sample, sequenced in a study of blood T cells in healthy people across ages. The use of a sample-barcoded 5' primer and a J-beta primer mix characterized a second PCR of roughly 7 to 12 cycles. Using its own MiXCR run on the 5' RACE reads, TCRdb lists one record per CDR3 protein. Seen here are 720,000 or so distinct CDR3 sequences, over 40% observed once, and the top ten hold around 30%. Specimen: blood. Receptors originate from an older man in good health.

The rearrangement joins TRBV6-6 to TRBJ1-3; D is unclear. CDR1 and CDR2 (germline): MNHNY, SVGAGI (reference sequence). V lost 4 bases and J lost 7, with 11 bases in between. The length of the CDR3 is 13 residues. The CDR3 sequence: CASSFGDRNTIYF. CDR3 DNA: TGTGCCAGCAGTTTTGGGGATCGGAACACCATATATTTT.

This clonotype has a handful of counts. J is TRBJ2-7 and V is TRBV9; 7 nucleotides align to TRBD2. The CDR3 spans 15 residues. The germline CDR1 and CDR2 sequences are SGDLS and YYNGEE. V lost 0 bases to trimming and J lost 1 base; unmatched junction nucleotides: 4. The DNA for the CDR3 is TGTGCCAGCAGCGTAGGCGGTAGCGGGTCCTACGAGCAGTACTTC. Translating it yields CASSVGGSGSYEQYF.

The chain couples TRBV13 to TRBJ2-3; the match to TRBD2 covers 8 bases. Germline loops: CDR1 PRHDT, CDR2 FYEKMQ (reference sequence). J lost 6 bases, V lost 2 bases, and 10 bases had no gene match. The CDR3 has 16 amino acids. This chain's CDR3 is CASSLRAGAAGDTQYF. The CDR3 DNA follows: TGTGCCAGCAGCTTAAGAGCGGGGGCGGCCGGTGATACGCAGTATTTT.

This clonotype showed up just a few times. This chain links TRBV7-6 with TRBJ2-1; no firm D call. The germline V gene has CDR1 SGHVS and CDR2 FNYEAQ. V lost 0 bases, J lost 6 bases, and 18 bases lay in between. The CDR3 loop spans 17 amino acids. The CDR3 DNA is TGTGCCAGCAGCTTAGCTCACCACCTGGGGAACCTCAATGAGCAGTTCTTC. Translation gives CASSLAHHLGNLNEQFF.

CDR3: CASSHQGLATTDTQYF. The CDR3 nucleotides read TGCGCCAGCAGCCACCAAGGACTAGCCACCACAGATACGCAGTATTTT. The chain joins TRBV4-1 to TRBJ2-3; 8 nucleotides line up with TRBD2. In germline, CDR1 is MGHRA, CDR2 YSYEKL. The CDR3 runs to 16 residues. Trimming at V came to 3 bases and at J to 2 bases, leaving 7 bases not matched to a gene.

The chain links TRBV9 to TRBJ1-6; no definite D call. V was trimmed by 4 bases and J by 0 bases, leaving 14 bases between them. Germline assignment: CDR1 SGDLS and CDR2 YYNGEE. This CDR3 spans 17 amino acids. CDR3 region: CASSPDYGSSYNSPLHF. The CDR3 DNA is TGTGCCAGCAGCCCAGACTACGGGAGCTCCTATAATTCACCCCTCCACTTT.

About this clonotype itself: One end of the junction is discordant with germline, which a read error may explain. V and J are TRBV6-1 and TRBJ1-1; TRBD1 is a possible D gene (5 bases). The germline V gene has CDR1 MNHNS and CDR2 SASEGT. This CDR3 has 14 residues. The CDR3 region is CASSEAGPGTEAYF. CDR3 DNA: TGTGCCAGCAGTGAAGCGGGACCGGGGACTGAAGCTTACTTT.

The rearrangement links TRBV6-2 or TRBV6-3 to TRBJ2-5; the D call may be TRBD1 or TRBD2 (5 bases each). CDR3 length: 12 amino acids. Trimming pared 6 bases from V and 9 bases from J, leaving 14 bases between. CDR1 and CDR2 (germline): MNHEY, SVGEGT. The CDR3: CASSSAGTPQYF. The CDR3 DNA is TGTGCCAGCAGCTCAGCCGGGACCCCCCAGTACTTC.

Only a few counts were recorded for this clonotype. CDR3 amino acids: CASSQADRATNEKLFF. The DNA of the CDR3 is TGTGCCAGCAGCCAGGCCGACAGGGCAACTAATGAAAAACTGTTTTTT. The chain carries TRBV4-2 and TRBJ1-4; 7 positions agree with TRBD1. V shed 3 bases and J 0 bases; nucleotides not matched to a gene: 4. CDR3 length: 16 residues. Germline values: CDR1 LGHNA, CDR2 YNFKEQ.

This rearrangement joins TRBV12-3 or TRBV12-4 to TRBJ2-3; 13 bases align to TRBD2. This CDR3 is built from 17 residues. The trim removed 3 bases at V and 4 bases at J, leaving 7 bases unmatched. The CDR3: CASSFPWTSGGSDTQYF. The CDR3 DNA reads TGTGCCAGCAGTTTCCCTTGGACTAGCGGGGGCTCAGATACGCAGTATTTT.

This clonotype was observed a handful of times. The junction shows a germline mismatch at one end, possibly a read error. The rearrangement joins TRBV6-2 or TRBV6-3 to TRBJ1-5, with D uncertain. The CDR3 is made up of 14 amino acids. Germline-derived CDR1 and CDR2 are MNHEY and SVGEGT. The CDR3 loop is CACSYGGGVQPQHF. CDR3 sequence (DNA): TGTGCCTGCAGTTACGGCGGCGGGGTACAGCCCCAGCATTTT.

The chain recombines TRBV20-1 with TRBJ2-5, with 9 bases that match TRBD2. Germline trimming cut 5 bases from V and 5 bases from J; bases unmatched to any gene: 9. CDR3 length: 14 residues. Germline CDR1 and CDR2: DFQATT and SNEGSKA (reference sequence). The chain's CDR3 is CSAHPGLASETQYF. The CDR3 nucleotides are TGCAGTGCTCACCCGGGACTAGCTTCGGAGACCCAGTACTTC.

This clonotype was detected many times. This chain connects TRBV29-1 to TRBJ2-1; D is uncertain. The CDR3 is 13 residues long. Between the trimmed V and J ends, which lost 3 bases and 3 bases, there was a span of 9 bases. Germline V CDR1 and CDR2: SQVTM, ANQGSEA. The CDR3 bases are TGCAGCGTTGATGATCCGTTCTACAATGAGCAGTTCTTC. Translated: CSVDDPFYNEQFF.

This clonotype was seen a single time. CDR3 residues: CASSVVASGGANTDTQYF. The CDR3 DNA reads as TGTGCCAGCAGCGTAGTTGCTAGCGGGGGGGCCAACACAGATACGCAGTATTTT. The chain combines TRBV9 with TRBJ2-3, with TRBD2 matching over 12 bases. The trim removed 0 bases at V and 2 bases at J, leaving 7 bases unmatched. The CDR3 covers 18 residues. CDR1 and CDR2 from the germline V gene are SGDLS and YYNGEE.